This record covers a single T cell receptor beta chain. The antigen is not known. The CDR3 spans 14 residues. The V and J ends lost 4 bases and 6 bases respectively, with 13 bases between them. Germline CDR1 reads SGHNT; CDR2 reads YYREEE (reference sequence). The data originate from a study of T cell responses to AZD1222 COVID-19 vaccine. Study-wide findings and caveats: Most donors were white British, females outnumbered males, and clonal diversity was possibly underestimated. Sampling that yielded the repertoires occurred only after the peak T cell response. Researchers report vaccine-associated CD4 TCRs spanning spike, with dominance at 160-218 and 743-854.

Generated by immunoSEQ multiplex PCR, the TCRdb table keeps only in-frame clones and is missing some. The table has roughly 97,000 clones, 75% to 90% seen once. The sequence was collected from an adult in good health. Source: peripheral blood, taken on day 0 of AZD1222 vaccination. This rearrangement joins TRBV5-4 to TRBJ1-4; possible D gene TRBD1, 5 bases. The CDR3 DNA reads TGTGCCAGCAGCCGCTGGGGCAGGGATGAAAAACTGTTTTTT. Encoded protein: CASSRWGRDEKLFF.